The 31 T cell receptor beta chains presented below share a single source sample, sequenced in a study of T cell repertoires in cytomegalovirus infection. TCRdb reprocessed the reads via MiXCR and lists one record per CDR3 protein. The data show fewer than 80,000 distinct CDR3 sequences, roughly 3.6% seen once. Sequenced material: PBMCs. Receptors were obtained from a human donor in good health (CMV status not recorded). Some clones in this sample may be carry-over from other donors' samples.

Ten or more counts support this clonotype. This rearrangement joins TRBV7-2 to TRBJ2-7; 7 bases agree with TRBD1. This CDR3 comprises 13 residues. V shed 4 bases and J 6 bases; nucleotides not matched to a gene: 6. Germline V gene sequence: CDR1 SGHTA, CDR2 FQGNSA. CDR3 loop: CASSSMGQLEQYF. CDR3 in DNA: TGTGCCAGCAGCTCGATGGGACAGCTCGAGCAGTACTTC.

The sample holds many counts of this clonotype. This rearrangement joins TRBV7-2 to TRBJ2-1; possible D gene TRBD1, 5 bases. V lost 4 bases and J 4 bases, leaving 14 bases between the germline ends. The germline V gene has CDR1 SGHTA and CDR2 FQGNSA. The CDR3 loop spans 15 amino acids. The CDR3 loop reads CASSSYPGPYNEQFF. DNA of the CDR3: TGTGCCAGCAGCTCATATCCAGGGCCTTACAATGAGCAGTTCTTC.

This clonotype was detected ten times or more. This sequence joins TRBV20-1 and TRBJ2-1; 12 bases map to TRBD2. The CDR3 runs to 13 residues. Germline values: CDR1 DFQATT, CDR2 SNEGSKA (reference sequence). Unmatched junction bases numbered 6, after V lost 5 bases and J lost 10 bases. CDR3 loop: CSAGGLAGYEQFF. The CDR3 DNA sequence: TGCAGTGCTGGGGGACTAGCGGGCTACGAGCAGTTCTTC.

This clonotype occurred many times. V is TRBV5-1 and J is TRBJ2-2; a weak D match, TRBD1 (6 bases). Germline loops: CDR1 SGHRS, CDR2 YFSETQ. The CDR3 consists of 16 residues. V lost 0 bases, J lost 0 bases, and 9 bases lay in between. The CDR3 sequence: CASSLETGPNTGELFF. For the CDR3, the DNA is TGCGCCAGCAGCTTGGAGACAGGACCGAACACCGGGGAGCTGTTTTTT.

This clonotype has a count of ten or more. V and J are TRBV7-2 and TRBJ2-7, with D possibly TRBD1 on 6 matching bases. The CDR3 is 14 residues long. Trimming removed 6 bases from V and 10 bases from J, with 22 bases in between. Per the germline V gene, CDR1 is SGHTA and CDR2 is FQGNSA. The CDR3 DNA reads as TGTGCCAGCAGACTTAGTGATAGCAAGGGGGATCAGTACTTC. Its protein is CASRLSDSKGDQYF.

This clonotype appeared many times. V usage is TRBV7-2 and J usage is TRBJ2-4; D unclear. Germline V gene data show CDR1 as SGHTA and CDR2 as FQGNSA. The CDR3 has 12 residues. V dropped 5 bases and J dropped 7 bases, with 9 bases sitting between them. This CDR3 is CASSPPTNIQYF. CDR3 nucleotides: TGTGCCAGCAGCCCACCCACGAACATTCAGTACTTC.

This clonotype was seen at least ten times. The rearrangement links TRBV19 to TRBJ1-1; 7 bases agree with TRBD1. The CDR3 length is 16 residues. Per germline, CDR1 LNHDA and CDR2 SQIVND (reference sequence). V was pared by 6 bases and J by 6 bases, with 16 bases of the junction left unmatched. The CDR3 protein is CASSIHSGQGGAEAFF. DNA for the CDR3: TGTGCCAGTAGCATACATTCGGGGCAGGGGGGTGCTGAAGCTTTCTTT.

In its sample, this clonotype was seen many times. This chain links TRBV5-6 with TRBJ1-1; no clear D. The CDR3 has 18 amino acids. V was pared by 3 bases and J by 0 bases, with 21 bases between. Germline loops: CDR1 SGHDT, CDR2 YYEEEE. The CDR3: CASSSSYQPGGMNTEAFF. CDR3 nucleotide sequence: TGTGCCAGCAGCTCGTCATACCAACCCGGAGGGATGAACACTGAAGCTTTCTTT.

There are many counts of this clonotype. The chain employs TRBV27 and TRBJ1-2; 7 bases are a match to TRBD1. Germline V gene sequence: CDR1 MNHEY, CDR2 SMNVEV (reference sequence). The CDR3 length is 15 residues. V lost 5 bases to trimming and J lost 4 bases; unmatched junction nucleotides: 10. CDR3 DNA sequence: TGTGCCAGCAGTCATTACCGGGACAGCTTCTATGGCTACACCTTC. This gives the protein CASSHYRDSFYGYTF.

This clonotype was recorded many times. V usage is TRBV28 and J usage is TRBJ2-5; 7 positions agree with TRBD1. Germline CDR1 and CDR2: MDHEN and SYDVKM. This CDR3 is built from 12 residues. The trim removed 6 bases at V and 4 bases at J, leaving 2 bases unmatched. The CDR3 region has the DNA TGTGCCAGCAGGCCAGGGGGAGAGACCCAGTACTTC. Amino acid sequence: CASRPGGETQYF. Variable domain in full (rest from reference TRBV28 and TRBJ2-5): DVKVTQSSRYLVKRTGEKVFLECVQDMDHENMFWYRQDPGLGLRLIYFSYDVKMKEKGDIPEGYSVSREKKERFSLILESASTNQTSMYLCASRPGGETQYFGPGTRLLVL.

This clonotype was picked up many times. Germline and junction disagree at one end, which may indicate a read error. The V call is TRBV5-5, the J call TRBJ2-7, with D hard to call. CDR1 and CDR2 from the germline V gene are SGHKS and YYEKEE (reference sequence). The length of the CDR3 is 14 residues. CDR3 region: CVSSLVAGNYEQYF. CDR3 nucleotide sequence: TGTGTCAGCAGCTTGGTAGCAGGAAACTACGAGCAGTACTTC.

This clonotype came up many times. The V call is TRBV5-1, the J call TRBJ1-4; D perhaps matches TRBD1 (5 bases). The germline V gene has CDR1 SGHRS and CDR2 YFSETQ. The V and J ends lost 2 bases and 8 bases respectively, with 16 bases between them. This CDR3 spans 15 amino acids. CDR3 in amino acids: CASSFQGGEREKLFF. Written as DNA, the CDR3 is TGCGCCAGCAGCTTTCAGGGTGGCGAACGCGAAAAACTGTTTTTT.

This clonotype was seen many times. The V gene is TRBV12-3 or TRBV12-4, the J gene TRBJ1-5; TRBD1 might be the D (6 bases). The CDR3 is 14 residues long. V gave up 6 bases and J gave up 6 bases, with 15 bases separating them. CDR3 DNA: TGTGCCAGCAGGCGCAGACAGGAGGGTCAGCCCCAGCATTTT. Translated, it gives CASRRRQEGQPQHF.

This clonotype was found many times. This sequence joins TRBV2 and TRBJ1-4; the D is unclear. Trimming cost V 6 bases and J 4 bases, with 9 bases left between them. The CDR3 is 13 residues long. The germline CDR1 and CDR2 sequences are SNHLY and FYNNEI. CDR3 DNA sequence: TGTGCCAGCAGCGGCCAGATTAATGAAAAACTGTTTTTT. Its translation: CASSGQINEKLFF.

Many counts were recorded for this clonotype. The chain couples TRBV7-2 to TRBJ2-1, with 11 positions matching TRBD2. From germline, CDR1 is SGHTA and CDR2 FQGNSA. This CDR3 is 17 amino acids long. Losses at the gene ends were 4 bases for V and 6 bases for J; bases not matched to a gene: 11. CDR3 in DNA: TGTGCCAGCAGCTCGCATCCGGGACTAGCGGCATCCAATGAGCAGTTCTTC. Protein: CASSSHPGLAASNEQFF.

Ten or more counts support this clonotype. CDR3 sequence reads: CASSFHGQSNSPLHF. CDR3 sequence (DNA): TGTGCCAGCAGCTTCCACGGACAGTCGAATTCACCCCTCCACTTT. This chain uses TRBV7-2 with TRBJ1-6; tentative D call: TRBD1 (6 bases). The CDR3 consists of 15 residues. Deletions cut 3 bases from V and 7 bases from J, with 13 bases between. Looked up from germline, CDR1 is SGHTA and CDR2 is FQGNSA.

Many counts were recorded for this clonotype. The chain is built from TRBV4-1 and TRBJ2-5; 11 nucleotides agree with TRBD1. J gave up 5 bases and V 10 bases, and 9 bases lay outside the gene matches. Germline V CDR1 and CDR2: MGHRA, YSYEKL. The CDR3 is 14 amino acids. In DNA, the CDR3 is TGCGCCAACCTGGACAGGGGGCAATCGGAGACCCAGTACTTC. Its translation is CANLDRGQSETQYF.

This clonotype was counted many times. The CDR3 bases are TGTGCCAGCTCACCAGGGACAGGGAGCGATCAGCCCCAGCATTTT. Translated: CASSPGTGSDQPQHF. The V gene is TRBV18, the J gene TRBJ1-5; 9 bases fit TRBD1. Germline CDR1 is KGHSH and CDR2 is LQKENI. The CDR3 loop spans 15 amino acids. Trimming took 2 bases from V and 5 from J; bases not matched to a gene: 4.

This clonotype has a count of ten or more. The chain joins TRBV7-2 to TRBJ1-2; TRBD1 is a possible D gene (5 bases). V lost 5 bases and J 5 bases, leaving 15 bases between the germline ends. There are 14 residues in the CDR3. Germline assignment: CDR1 SGHTA and CDR2 FQGNSA. The DNA of the CDR3 is TGTGCCAGCAGCCCCATGCGGGGGGGATATGGCTACACCTTC. Its protein product is CASSPMRGGYGYTF.

This clonotype was recorded many times. The V call is TRBV5-1, the J call TRBJ1-5; D remains unclear. Trimming pared 4 bases from V and 6 bases from J, leaving 8 bases between. Germline loops: CDR1 SGHRS, CDR2 YFSETQ. The length of the CDR3 is 12 residues. The chain's CDR3 is CASSPDGQPQHF. In DNA, the CDR3 is TGCGCCAGCAGCCCTGACGGTCAGCCCCAGCATTTT.

The sample holds many counts of this clonotype. The chain has TRBV20-1 and TRBJ1-1; no reliable D call. Germline CDR1 and CDR2: DFQATT and SNEGSKA (reference sequence). The CDR3 consists of 13 residues. Deletions cut 6 bases from V and 2 bases from J, with 13 bases between. The CDR3 protein is CSASGWSNTEAFF. The CDR3 region has the DNA TGCAGTGCCTCGGGGTGGTCTAACACTGAAGCTTTCTTT.

This clonotype was counted at least ten times. This chain joins TRBV7-6 and TRBJ1-4; the match to TRBD1 covers 10 bases. The CDR3 loop spans 16 amino acids. Germline V gives CDR1 SGHVS, CDR2 FNYEAQ. The ends lost 1 base at V and 8 bases at J; junction bases unmatched: 7. The CDR3 DNA reads as TGTGCCAGCAGCTTAGAGCAGGGACAGGGGTGGGAAAAACTGTTTTTT. This sequence encodes CASSLEQGQGWEKLFF.

At least ten counts were recorded for this clonotype. The chain uses TRBV6-2 or TRBV6-3 and TRBJ1-1; D gene ambiguous. V lost 3 bases and J 6 bases, leaving 14 bases between the germline ends. The CDR3 is 14 residues long. Germline V gene sequence: CDR1 MNHEY, CDR2 SVGEGT. The CDR3 here is CASSYGSRRAEAFF. CDR3 DNA sequence: TGTGCCAGCAGTTATGGATCCAGGAGGGCTGAAGCTTTCTTT.

This clonotype was picked up many times. CDR3 nucleotides: TGTGCCAGCAGCCAAGATTTAACAGTCAAACCCTACGAGCAGTACTTC. Amino acid sequence: CASSQDLTVKPYEQYF. The V call is TRBV4-2, the J call TRBJ2-7; no reliable D call. V gave up 0 bases and J gave up 2 bases, with 14 bases separating them. Germline CDR1 and CDR2: LGHNA and YNFKEQ. The CDR3 length is 16 residues.

There are many counts of this clonotype. CDR3 bases: TGTGCCAGCAGTTTAGGGACAGGAGAGACCCAGTACTTC. It translates to CASSLGTGETQYF. The V gene is TRBV12-3 or TRBV12-4, the J gene TRBJ2-5, with TRBD1 identical over 7 bases. This CDR3 has 13 amino acids. Unmatched junction bases numbered 0, after V lost 1 base and J lost 4 bases.

This clonotype was observed many times. The chain couples TRBV3-1 to TRBJ2-5; TRBD2 agrees at 12 bases. Germline V CDR1 and CDR2: LGHDT, YNNKEL (reference sequence). V trimming: 0 bases; J trimming: 5 bases; junction bases outside the gene matches: 1. The CDR3 runs 15 residues. DNA for the CDR3: TGTGCCAGCAGCCAAGATGGACTAGCGGGGGAGACCCAGTACTTC. Its protein product is CASSQDGLAGETQYF.

At least ten counts were recorded for this clonotype. The chain is built from TRBV11-2 and TRBJ2-7, with 7 nucleotides matching TRBD1. There are 13 residues in the CDR3. The V gene end was trimmed by 7 bases and the J gene end by 3 bases; junction bases not matched to a gene: 6. Germline V CDR1 and CDR2: SGHAT, FQNNGV. The CDR3 protein is CASNRDRSYEQYF. CDR3 coding DNA: TGTGCCAGCAACAGGGACAGAAGCTACGAGCAGTACTTC.

Many counts were recorded for this clonotype. The rearrangement uses TRBV20-1 and TRBJ1-2; no clear D. Germline CDR1 and CDR2: DFQATT and SNEGSKA (reference sequence). The CDR3 sequence is 14 residues long. Trimming removed 3 bases at V and 1 base at J, with 12 bases between. The chain's CDR3 is CSASVAEFNYGYTF. CDR3 nucleotide sequence: TGCAGTGCTAGTGTCGCTGAGTTTAACTATGGCTACACCTTC.

This clonotype was counted at least ten times. The chain recombines TRBV12-3 or TRBV12-4 with TRBJ1-2, with D tentatively TRBD1 (6 bases). Trimming removed 7 bases from V and 6 bases from J, with 18 bases in between. The CDR3 totals 14 residues. The CDR3 loop is CASNGYRDEDGYTF. The CDR3 DNA is TGTGCCAGCAATGGATACAGGGATGAGGATGGCTACACCTTC.

The chain couples TRBV7-2 to TRBJ2-7; TRBD2 matches at 8 bases. Germline V gene lookup returns CDR1 SGHTA and CDR2 FQGNSA. V gave up 5 bases and J gave up 7 bases; unmatched junction bases: 4. CDR3 length: 12 residues. CDR3 in DNA: TGTGCCAGCAGCCAGGCGGGAGGAGAGCAGTACTTC. Translation gives CASSQAGGEQYF.

The table lists this clonotype with many counts. V is TRBV6-5 and J is TRBJ1-1; the D gene is possibly TRBD1 (5 bases). Germline V CDR1 and CDR2: MNHEY, SVGAGI. V lost 1 base and J 0 bases, leaving 12 bases between the germline ends. The CDR3 has 16 residues. CDR3 sequence: CASSYFFRAMNTEAFF. For the CDR3, the DNA is TGTGCCAGCAGTTACTTTTTCAGGGCTATGAACACTGAAGCTTTCTTT.